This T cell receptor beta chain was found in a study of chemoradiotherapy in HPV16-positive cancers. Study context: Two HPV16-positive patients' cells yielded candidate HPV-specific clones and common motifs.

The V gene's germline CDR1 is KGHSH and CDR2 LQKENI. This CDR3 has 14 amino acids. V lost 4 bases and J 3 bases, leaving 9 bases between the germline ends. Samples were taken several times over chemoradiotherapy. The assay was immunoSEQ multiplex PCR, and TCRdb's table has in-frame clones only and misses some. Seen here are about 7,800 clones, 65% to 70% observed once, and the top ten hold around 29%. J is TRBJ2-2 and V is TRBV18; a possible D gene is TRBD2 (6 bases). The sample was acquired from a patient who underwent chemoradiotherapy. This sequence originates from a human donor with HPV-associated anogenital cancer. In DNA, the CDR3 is TGTGCCAGCTCACTTGGGACTGACACCGGGGAGCTGTTTTTT. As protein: CASSLGTDTGELFF.